This T cell receptor (beta chain) appears in the sequencing data of a study of tumor and adjacent non-tumor tissue in lung cancer. Study at large: Aged about 31 to 80 years, patients included roughly ten men and about 5 women with stage I to III disease. On average, productive TCRbeta reads reached about 4.17 million per sample. General study findings and limits: Tumor TCR diversity, when higher, was linked to shorter survival.

As concerns this clonotype: Its antigen is as yet unknown. Its ends do not fully match the called genes, so a read error is possible.

The template was RNA from unsorted bulk tissue. The normal lung tissue was taken more than 3 cm from the tumor edge. Three rounds of nested PCR, following a modified ARM-PCR protocol, produced the TCRbeta library. TCRdb analysed the multiplex PCR reads with MiXCR anew, one entry per CDR3 protein. The table shows 50,000 or so distinct CDR3 sequences, with about 80% occurring only once. The V gene's germline CDR1 is MDHEN and CDR2 SYDVKM. CDR3 length: 16 amino acids. Sequencing used distant non-tumor lung tissue. This sequence was found in a woman in her sixties with non-small cell lung cancer. The chain recombines TRBV28 with TRBJ1-5; D unclear. The chain's CDR3 is CTSLPPTGYSNQSQHF. In DNA form, the CDR3 reads TGTACCAGCCTCCCTCCGACCGGCTATAGCAATCAGTCCCAGCATTTT.